This T cell receptor beta chain was observed in a study of T cells after yellow fever vaccination. The CDR3 covers 15 residues. Looked up from germline, CDR1 is MDHEN and CDR2 is SYDVKM. V was clipped by 3 bases and J by 4 bases; unmatched bases: 5. A remark on this clonotype: Its specificity is not known.

For TCR, cDNA came from 5'RACE template switching, which added a universal primer site and UMIs. TCRdb independently ran MiXCR on the 5' RACE reads; one entry per CDR3 protein. The table records hundreds of thousands of distinct CDR3 sequences, roughly a sixth of them present only once. Study-level results: Overall, a small share of clonotypes was seen in both CD4 and CD8 compartments. The booster response re-showed most primary clones: 96% CD4, approximately 90% CD8. Contamination of FACS-sorted repertoires by abundant clonotypes from the bulk population could occur.

This chain uses TRBV28 with TRBJ2-1, with 8 bases that match TRBD1. The source of this sequence is a man between 18 and 29 years old who received the YFV17D yellow fever vaccine. The specimen was PBMCs, collected before the yellow fever booster vaccination. CDR3 protein: CASSFLDRGYNEQFF. The CDR3 coding sequence is TGTGCCAGCAGTTTTTTAGACAGGGGTTACAATGAGCAGTTCTTC.